This T cell receptor (beta chain) was recorded in a study of shared clonotypes between healthy human individuals. Study conclusions and caveats: Clonotypes not shared had lower generation probabilities than those common to all four donors.

Sequencing was performed with immunoSEQ multiplex PCR; in TCRdb, only in-frame clones are kept and a portion is missing. The table shows about 2.1 million clones, with 80% to 95% occurring only once. Looked up from germline, CDR1 is LNHDA and CDR2 is SQIVND (reference sequence). The CDR3 spans 15 residues. The germline V and J ends were trimmed by 5 bases and 2 bases, with 15 bases remaining between them. Naive CD8 cells, CD45RO-negative and positively selected for CCR7, excluded terminally differentiated effector memory CD45RA+ cells. All donors were healthy HIV-negative adults lacking recent acute infections or vaccinations. Donors comprised only Caucasian adults living in Nashville, Tennessee. Comment on this clone: Its cognate antigen is unknown.

The sequenced sample consisted of naive CD8+ T cells from PBMCs. This sequence originates from a man aged 18 to 30 in good health. Some clones in this sample may be carry-over from other donors' samples. The chain uses TRBV19 and TRBJ1-1; maybe TRBD1 (5 bases). Here the CDR3 reads CASSRTGGANTEAFF. The CDR3, as DNA: TGTGCCAGTAGTCGTACGGGTGGGGCTAACACTGAAGCTTTCTTT.